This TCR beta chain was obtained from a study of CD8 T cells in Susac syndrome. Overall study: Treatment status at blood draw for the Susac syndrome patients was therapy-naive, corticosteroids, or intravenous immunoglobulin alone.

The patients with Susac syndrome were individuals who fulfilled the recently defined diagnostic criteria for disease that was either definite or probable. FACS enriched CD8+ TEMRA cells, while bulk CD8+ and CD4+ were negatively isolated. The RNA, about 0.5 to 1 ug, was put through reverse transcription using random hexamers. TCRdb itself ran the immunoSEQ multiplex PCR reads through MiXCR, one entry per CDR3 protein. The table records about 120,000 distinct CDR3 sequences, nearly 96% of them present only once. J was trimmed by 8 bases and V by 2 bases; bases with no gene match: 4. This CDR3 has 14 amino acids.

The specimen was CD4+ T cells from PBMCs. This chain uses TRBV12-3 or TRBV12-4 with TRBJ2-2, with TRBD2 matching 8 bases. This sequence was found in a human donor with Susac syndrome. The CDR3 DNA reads TGTGCCAGCAGTTTATCCAGCGGGAGAGGGGAGCTGTTTTTT. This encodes CASSLSSGRGELFF.